Following are 24 T cell receptor beta chains from one sample sequenced in a study of blood T cells in healthy people across ages. A second about 6 to 12 cycle PCR used barcoded and J-beta primers. Each CDR3 protein gets one entry after TCRdb re-called the 5' RACE reads with MiXCR. This table has about 1.8 million distinct CDR3 sequences, roughly 50% appearing once. The specimen sequenced was blood. The receptor set was obtained from a woman in her forties in good health.

The chain joins TRBV29-1 to TRBJ1-2, with 8 bases identical to TRBD1. After removal of 7 bases from V and 4 bases from J, the junction contained 14 bases not matched to a gene. This CDR3 has 15 amino acids. Per germline, CDR1 SQVTM and CDR2 ANQGSEA. CDR3 loop: CSAHRGDIGFYGYTF. DNA of the CDR3: TGCAGCGCCCACAGGGGGGACATTGGATTCTATGGCTACACCTTC.

This clonotype was seen more than once but under ten times. The CDR3 loop is CASSLLTPNIRQETQYF. The CDR3 region has the DNA TGTGCCAGCAGCTTATTGACCCCGAACATCCGGCAAGAGACCCAGTACTTC. The J gene is TRBJ2-5, the V gene TRBV7-9; the D is unclear. V was trimmed by 2 bases and J by 2 bases, leaving 18 bases between them. The CDR3 runs 17 residues. Germline assignment: CDR1 SEHNR and CDR2 FQNEAQ (reference sequence). The full variable domain, with the rest looked up from reference TRBV7-9 and TRBJ2-5, is DTGVSQNPRHKITKRGQNVTFRCDPISEHNRLYWYRQTLGQGPEFLTYFQNEAQLEKSRLLSDRFSAERPKGSFSTLEIQRTEQGDSAMYLCASSLLTPNIRQETQYFGPGTRLLVL.

This sequence joins TRBV28 and TRBJ2-7; the D gene is possibly TRBD2 (7 bases). The CDR3 has 14 amino acids. CDR1 is MDHEN, CDR2 SYDVKM, per germline. The germline V and J ends were trimmed by 6 bases and 3 bases, with 15 bases remaining between them. The CDR3 sequence: CASSGGPNYYEQYF. In DNA, the CDR3 is TGTGCCAGCAGCGGGGGGCCGAACTACTACGAGCAGTACTTC.

The rearrangement links TRBV7-3 to TRBJ1-2, with 8 bases that match TRBD1. Germline V gives CDR1 SGHTA, CDR2 FQGTGA. This CDR3 spans 13 amino acids. Trimming removed 5 bases from V and 8 bases from J; junction bases left unmatched: 7. This CDR3 reads CASSLLTGVGYTF. In nucleotides, the CDR3 is TGTGCCAGCAGCCTTCTGACAGGGGTCGGCTACACCTTC.

The gene calls are TRBV29-1 and TRBJ2-5; 8 bases match TRBD2. This CDR3 spans 14 amino acids. V shed 6 bases and J 2 bases; nucleotides not matched to a gene: 8. Germline assignment: CDR1 SQVTM and CDR2 ANQGSEA. Written as DNA, the CDR3 is TGCAGCGTGGGGCTGGGCGGGGGGCAAGAGACCCAGTACTTC. Translated: CSVGLGGGQETQYF.

This chain uses TRBV6-5 with TRBJ2-2; unclear D gene. The CDR3 runs to 15 residues. From germline, CDR1 is MNHEY and CDR2 SVGAGI. V lost 5 bases, J lost 4 bases, and 14 bases lay in between. CDR3 in amino acids: CASSGRRVTTGELFF. CDR3 bases: TGTGCCAGCAGTGGGCGACGGGTGACCACCGGGGAGCTGTTTTTT.

The CDR3 coding sequence is TGTGCCAGCAGTGACTTGGTGGTTACGCAGTATTTT. As protein: CASSDLVVTQYF. The genes are TRBV25-1 and TRBJ2-3, with D hard to call. CDR3 size: 12 residues. V dropped 3 bases and J dropped 8 bases, with 9 bases sitting between them. Per the germline V gene, CDR1 is MGHDK and CDR2 is SYGVNS.

This clonotype was detected many times. The rearrangement links TRBV7-2 to TRBJ2-5; 8 bases agree with TRBD1. The ends lost 2 bases at V and 5 bases at J; junction bases unmatched: 4. This CDR3 spans 14 amino acids. Germline CDR1 and CDR2: SGHTA and FQGNSA. In DNA form, the CDR3 reads TGTGCCAGCAGCTTACAGGGGGCGGTGGAGACCCAGTACTTC. Its protein is CASSLQGAVETQYF.

CDR3: CASSPRRATRPITYEQYF. In nucleotides, the CDR3 is TGTGCCAGCAGCCCGAGGAGGGCGACCCGACCTATCACCTACGAGCAGTACTTC. The chain has TRBV4-2 and TRBJ2-7; the D gene is possibly TRBD2 (6 bases). Looked up from germline, CDR1 is LGHNA and CDR2 is YNFKEQ. V was shortened by 4 bases and J by 2 bases, with 24 bases between the two germline ends. The CDR3 covers 18 residues.

This clonotype appeared a few times. The chain couples TRBV20-1 to TRBJ2-1; D may correspond to TRBD1 or TRBD2 (6 bases each). CDR3 length equals 13 residues. Per germline, CDR1 DFQATT and CDR2 SNEGSKA (reference sequence). Trimming left V 7 bases short and J 7 bases short, with 17 bases between. The CDR3 protein is CSVRDLGGNEQFF. The DNA of the CDR3 is TGCAGTGTCAGAGACCTAGGGGGGAATGAGCAGTTCTTC.

The rearrangement uses TRBV6-6 and TRBJ1-1; weak D call: TRBD1 (6 bases). The V gene's germline CDR1 is MNHNY and CDR2 SVGAGI (reference sequence). The CDR3 spans 15 residues. Trimming left V 6 bases short and J 3 bases short, with 17 bases between. Here the CDR3 DNA reads TGTGCCAGCAGACGCCGGGGGGGGGCTGACACTGAAGCTTTCTTT. It codes for CASRRRGGADTEAFF.

This clonotype has a count of ten or more. The chain carries TRBV12-3 or TRBV12-4 and TRBJ2-3, with D possibly being TRBD1 (7 bases). V was pared by 4 bases and J by 5 bases, with 13 bases between. This CDR3 contains 14 residues. In DNA, the CDR3 is TGTGCCAGCAGTTCCCGGCAGGGGGGAGATACGCAGTATTTT. This codes for CASSSRQGGDTQYF.

The chain carries TRBV4-1 and TRBJ1-2; D is unclear. V shed 7 bases and J shed 2 bases, with 17 bases lying between them. Germline CDR1 MGHRA, CDR2 YSYEKL. This CDR3 has 15 amino acids. CDR3 protein: CASNVEGHENYGYTF. CDR3 DNA sequence: TGCGCCAGCAACGTCGAGGGTCATGAGAACTATGGCTACACCTTC.

The J gene is TRBJ1-2, the V gene TRBV29-1, with D unclear. The CDR3 is 12 residues long. Trimming removed 2 bases at V and 0 bases at J, with 4 bases between. The germline V gene encodes CDR1 SQVTM and CDR2 ANQGSEA. The CDR3 sequence: CSVEPSNYGYTF. CDR3 bases: TGCAGCGTTGAACCCTCTAACTATGGCTACACCTTC.

This clonotype was observed a handful of times. The gene calls are TRBV11-2 and TRBJ2-5; D is possibly TRBD1 or TRBD2 (5 bases each). Germline CDR1 reads SGHAT; CDR2 reads FQNNGV. V lost 4 bases, J lost 0 bases, and 12 bases lay in between. The CDR3 consists of 15 residues. The CDR3 DNA reads TGTGCCAGCAGCTCGACCGGGGCCGACCAAGAGACCCAGTACTTC. This translates into CASSSTGADQETQYF.

In its sample, this clonotype was seen once. The chain employs TRBV5-1 and TRBJ2-5, with 8 positions matching TRBD2. CDR3 length: 15 residues. With 4 bases clipped from V and 1 base from J, the junction kept 6 bases outside the gene matches. CDR1 and CDR2 (germline): SGHRS, YFSETQ. The CDR3 spells CASSNGGGSQETQYF. The CDR3 DNA is TGCGCCAGCAGCAATGGCGGGGGGTCCCAAGAGACCCAGTACTTC.

This clonotype has only a few counts. The J gene is TRBJ2-1, the V gene TRBV29-1; no clear D gene. The CDR3 has 14 residues. Germline loops: CDR1 SQVTM, CDR2 ANQGSEA. V was trimmed by 6 bases and J by 1 base, leaving 13 bases between them. The CDR3 DNA is TGCAGCGTCCTTAGACCCATATCCTACAATGAGCAGTTCTTC. Protein sequence: CSVLRPISYNEQFF.

CDR3 protein: CSATQGPGETQYF. CDR3 DNA: TGCAGTGCTACACAAGGGCCGGGAGAGACCCAGTACTTC. V usage is TRBV20-1 and J usage is TRBJ2-5, with no clear D. Germline V lookup: CDR1 DFQATT, CDR2 SNEGSKA (reference sequence). Trimming left V 4 bases short and J 4 bases short, with 13 bases between. The CDR3 consists of 13 residues.

This clonotype was seen just once. The chain couples TRBV7-9 to TRBJ2-1, with a possible D match to TRBD2 (5 bases). The CDR3 sequence is 15 residues long. CDR1 is SEHNR and CDR2 is FQNEAQ in the germline V gene (reference sequence). The V end was cut by 8 bases, the J end by 9 bases, with 23 bases between. The CDR3 loop reads CASGARGEPPGEQFF. CDR3 DNA: TGTGCCAGCGGCGCCCGGGGTGAGCCCCCTGGTGAGCAGTTCTTC. The entire variable domain, with the rest obtained from reference TRBV7-9 and TRBJ2-1, is as follows: DTGVSQNPRHKITKRGQNVTFRCDPISEHNRLYWYRQTLGQGPEFLTYFQNEAQLEKSRLLSDRFSAERPKGSFSTLEIQRTEQGDSAMYLCASGARGEPPGEQFFGPGTRLTVL.

This chain joins TRBV7-9 and TRBJ1-4; 7 positions match TRBD1. The CDR3 contains 14 residues. V was pared by 3 bases and J by 7 bases, with 5 bases of the junction left unmatched. Germline V CDR1 and CDR2: SEHNR, FQNEAQ (reference sequence). The CDR3 loop is CASSFDREGEKLFF. The CDR3 nucleotides are TGTGCCAGCAGCTTCGACAGGGAGGGTGAAAAACTGTTTTTT.

This clonotype came up a few times. V is TRBV10-1 and J is TRBJ2-1, with D perhaps TRBD2 (7 bases). Germline CDR1 is WNHNN and CDR2 is SYGVQD (reference sequence). With 3 bases removed from V and 9 bases from J, the gap between germline ends came to 21 bases. This CDR3 comprises 16 residues. The chain's CDR3 is CASSDPQRGGEGEQFF. The CDR3 DNA reads TGCGCCAGCAGTGACCCCCAAAGGGGGGGCGAGGGTGAGCAGTTCTTC.

The chain links TRBV7-8 to TRBJ1-6; maybe TRBD1 (5 bases). The V end was cut by 8 bases, the J end by 7 bases, with 21 bases between. This CDR3 comprises 16 residues. The germline CDR1 and CDR2 sequences are SGHVS and FQNEAQ. Here the CDR3 reads CASRVIPGQGNSPLHF. The CDR3 DNA is TGTGCCAGCCGAGTTATCCCTGGCCAGGGCAATTCACCCCTCCACTTT.

In this sample, this clonotype turned up a few times. The CDR3 DNA is TGCGCCAGCAGCCAAGGGGATGACAGTGGTTCACCCCTCCACTTT. It is translated as CASSQGDDSGSPLHF. This chain joins TRBV4-1 and TRBJ1-6; TRBD1 is a possible D gene (5 bases). V lost 1 base and J lost 9, with 13 bases in between. The CDR3 spans 15 residues. CDR1 MGHRA and CDR2 YSYEKL come from the germline V gene.

The CDR3 DNA follows: TGCAGCGGGGGGTCTAGCGGGGGTCAAGAGACCCAGTACTTC. Protein product: CSGGSSGGQETQYF. V gene TRBV29-1 combines with J gene TRBJ2-5; TRBD2 aligns across 10 bases. Germline values: CDR1 SQVTM, CDR2 ANQGSEA. V lost 7 bases, J lost 2 bases, and 7 bases stayed unmatched. This CDR3 has 14 amino acids.